This T cell receptor beta chain was obtained from a study of cytomegalovirus exposure and HLA in healthy donors. Overall study results and limits: TCR beta V- and J-gene trimming was later associated with a missense DCLRE1C variant. Likely technical artifact: a cluster of highly shared sequence variants.

This clone was detected only a few times. Its target is unknown. Primers for the PCR totalled 60 Vbeta and 13 Jbeta. Here immunoSEQ multiplex PCR was the method, and the copy in TCRdb shows in-frame clones only, minus some. The sample includes around 99,000 clones, 73% seen only once; the top ten take under 8.5%. What was sequenced was PBMCs. The TCR comes from a man between 35 and 55 years old in good health and CMV-seronegative.

The DNA for the CDR3 is TGTGCCAGCAGCTTAGTCAGGGGGGCCTTGAACATTCAGTACTTC. It encodes CASSLVRGALNIQYF. This chain links TRBV7-9 with TRBJ2-4; D is possibly TRBD1 (7 bases). This CDR3 has 15 amino acids. Germline CDR1 and CDR2: SEHNR and FQNEAQ (reference sequence). With 1 base removed from V and 7 bases from J, the gap between germline ends came to 14 bases.